Listed below are T cell receptor beta chains from one sample, sequenced in a study of blood T cell repertoires in COVID-19. Profiling relied on immunoSEQ multiplex PCR, and the TCRdb table lists in-frame clones only, not all of them. The sample has about 310,000 clones, approximately 89% seen once. The sequenced sample was PBMCs or T cells enriched from blood (not recorded which). These receptors originate from a woman aged 35 to 49 who had recovered from COVID-19. The CDR3 runs from the conserved cysteine through the conserved F or W. D genes are given only for firm matches.

D | J | V | DNA | CDR3
. | TRBJ1-5 | TRBV7-9 | TGTGCCAGCAGCCCCTATAGCAATCAGCCCCAGCATTTT | CASSPYSNQPQHF
TRBD1 | TRBJ2-7 | TRBV29-1 | TGCAGCGTTAAAAGCCGGGACAGGGGGCCTCTGGACTTC | CSVKSRDRGPLDF
TRBD2 | TRBJ2-5 | TRBV10-3 | TGTGCCATCGCGGGGGGAATCCAAGAGACCCAGTACTTC | CAIAGGIQETQYF
. | TRBJ1-3 | TRBV2 | TGTGCCAGCAGGGCCTCTGGAAACACCATATATTTT | CASRASGNTIYF
TRBD1 | TRBJ1-4 | TRBV7-2 | TGTGCCAGCAGTTCGGACAGGCGAGATGAAAAACTGTTTTTT | CASSSDRRDEKLFF
. | TRBJ1-5 | TRBV5-8 | TGTGCCAGCAGCCAAACAGAAAATCAGCCCCAGCATTTT | CASSQTENQPQHF
TRBD2 | TRBJ2-7 | TRBV5-6 | TGTGCCAGCAGCTTGGGCCCCGCTAGCGGGAGTTACGAGCAGTACTTC | CASSLGPASGSYEQYF
. | TRBJ1-3 | TRBV7-2 | TGTGCCAGCAGCCGCACTATGAAAACTGGAAACACCATATATTTT | CASSRTMKTGNTIYF
TRBD1 | TRBJ1-3 | TRBV28 | TGTGCCAGCAGTTTCTGGCAGGGGGTTATTGGAAACACCATATATTTT | CASSFWQGVIGNTIYF
TRBD1 | TRBJ2-3 | TRBV29-1 | TGCAGCGGTGGGACAGGCACAGATACGCAGTATTTT | CSGGTGTDTQYF
TRBD2 | TRBJ2-7 | TRBV29-1 | TGCAGCGTGGATAAAGGGACTAGCGGGATTTACGAGCAGTACTTC | CSVDKGTSGIYEQYF
TRBD1 | TRBJ2-6 | TRBV29-1 | TGCAGCGTTGACACAGGGGTATCTGGGGCCAACGTCCTGACTTTC | CSVDTGVSGANVLTF